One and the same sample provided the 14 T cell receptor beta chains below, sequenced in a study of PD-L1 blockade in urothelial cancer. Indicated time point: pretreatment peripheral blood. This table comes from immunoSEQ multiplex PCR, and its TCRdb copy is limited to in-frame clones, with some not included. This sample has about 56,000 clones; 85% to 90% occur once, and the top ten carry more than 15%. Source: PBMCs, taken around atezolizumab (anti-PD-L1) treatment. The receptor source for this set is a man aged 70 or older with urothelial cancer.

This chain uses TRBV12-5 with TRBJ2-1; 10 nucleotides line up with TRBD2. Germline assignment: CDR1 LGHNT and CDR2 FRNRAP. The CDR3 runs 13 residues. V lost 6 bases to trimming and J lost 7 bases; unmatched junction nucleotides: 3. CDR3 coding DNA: TGTGCTAGTGGCCGGGGACTAGCGAATGAGCAGTTCTTC. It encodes CASGRGLANEQFF. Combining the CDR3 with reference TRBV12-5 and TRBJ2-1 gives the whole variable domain DARVTQTPRHKVTEMGQEVTMRCQPILGHNTVFWYRQTMMQGLELLAYFRNRAPLDDSGMPKDRFSAEMPDATLATLKIQPSEPRDSAVYFCASGRGLANEQFFGPGTRLTVL.

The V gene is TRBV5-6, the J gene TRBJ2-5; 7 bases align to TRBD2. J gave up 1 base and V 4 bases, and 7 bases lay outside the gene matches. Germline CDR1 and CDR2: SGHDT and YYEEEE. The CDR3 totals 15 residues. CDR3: CASSPGGILQETQYF. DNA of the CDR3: TGTGCCAGCAGCCCGGGAGGCATCCTCCAAGAGACCCAGTACTTC.

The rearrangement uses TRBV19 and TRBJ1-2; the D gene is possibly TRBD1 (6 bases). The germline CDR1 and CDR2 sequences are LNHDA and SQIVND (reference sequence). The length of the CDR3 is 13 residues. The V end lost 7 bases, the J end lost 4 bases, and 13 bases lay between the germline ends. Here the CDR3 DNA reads TGTGCCAGTAATCCACAGGGACGCTATGGCTACACCTTC. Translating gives CASNPQGRYGYTF.

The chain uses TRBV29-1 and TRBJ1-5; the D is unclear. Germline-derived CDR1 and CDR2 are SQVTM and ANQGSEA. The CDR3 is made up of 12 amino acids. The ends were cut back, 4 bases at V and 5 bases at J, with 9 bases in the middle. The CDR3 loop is CSVAGEDQPQHF. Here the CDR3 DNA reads TGCAGCGTTGCCGGGGAAGATCAGCCCCAGCATTTT.

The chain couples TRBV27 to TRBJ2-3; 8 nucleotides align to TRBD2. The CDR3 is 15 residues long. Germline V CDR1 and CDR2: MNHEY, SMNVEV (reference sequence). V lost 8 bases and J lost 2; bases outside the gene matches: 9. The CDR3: CASSGAGATTDTQYF. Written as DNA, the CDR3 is TGTGCCAGCTCGGGAGCGGGAGCGACCACAGATACGCAGTATTTT.

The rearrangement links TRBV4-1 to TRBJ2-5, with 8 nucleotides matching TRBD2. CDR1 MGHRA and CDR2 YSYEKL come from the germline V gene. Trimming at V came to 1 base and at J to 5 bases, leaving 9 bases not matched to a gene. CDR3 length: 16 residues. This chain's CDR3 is CASSQALAGIGETQYF. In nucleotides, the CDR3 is TGCGCCAGCAGCCAAGCCTTAGCGGGAATAGGTGAGACCCAGTACTTC.

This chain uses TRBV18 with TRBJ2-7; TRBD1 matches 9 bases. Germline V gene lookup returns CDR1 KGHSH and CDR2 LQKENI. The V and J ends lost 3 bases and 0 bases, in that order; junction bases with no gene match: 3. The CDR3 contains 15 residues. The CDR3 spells CASSPPGQGSYEQYF. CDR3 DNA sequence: TGTGCCAGCTCACCTCCGGGACAGGGCTCCTACGAGCAGTACTTC.

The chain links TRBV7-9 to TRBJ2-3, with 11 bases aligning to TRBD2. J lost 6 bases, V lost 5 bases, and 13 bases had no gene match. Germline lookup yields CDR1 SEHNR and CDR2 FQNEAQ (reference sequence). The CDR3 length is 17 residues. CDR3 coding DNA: TGTGCCAGCAGCAACCCGGGACTAGCGGCCCTCCGGGATACGCAGTATTTT. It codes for CASSNPGLAALRDTQYF. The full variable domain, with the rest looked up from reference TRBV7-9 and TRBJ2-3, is DTGVSQNPRHKITKRGQNVTFRCDPISEHNRLYWYRQTLGQGPEFLTYFQNEAQLEKSRLLSDRFSAERPKGSFSTLEIQRTEQGDSAMYLCASSNPGLAALRDTQYFGPGTRLTVL.

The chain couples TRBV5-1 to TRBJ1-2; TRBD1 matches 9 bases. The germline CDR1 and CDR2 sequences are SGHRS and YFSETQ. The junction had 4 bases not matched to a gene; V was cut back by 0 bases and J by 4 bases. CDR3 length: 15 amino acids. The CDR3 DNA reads TGCGCCAGCAGCTTGGAGGACAGGGGAGGCTATGGCTACACCTTC. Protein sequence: CASSLEDRGGYGYTF.

The CDR3 bases are TGTGCCAGCAGCTTGACAGGGTTGGCTGAAGCTTTCTTT. It is translated as CASSLTGLAEAFF. V usage is TRBV11-2 and J usage is TRBJ1-1, with 7 bases that match TRBD1. With V trimmed by 3 bases and J by 6 bases, 4 bases remained unmatched. This CDR3 region has 13 residues. Per the germline V gene, CDR1 is SGHAT and CDR2 is FQNNGV.

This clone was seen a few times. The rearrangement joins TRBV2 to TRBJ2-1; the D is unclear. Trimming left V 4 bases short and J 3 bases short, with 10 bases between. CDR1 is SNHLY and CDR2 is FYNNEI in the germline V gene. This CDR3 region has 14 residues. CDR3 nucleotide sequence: TGTGCCAGCAGTGCTAAGCTATACTACAATGAGCAGTTCTTC. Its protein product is CASSAKLYYNEQFF.

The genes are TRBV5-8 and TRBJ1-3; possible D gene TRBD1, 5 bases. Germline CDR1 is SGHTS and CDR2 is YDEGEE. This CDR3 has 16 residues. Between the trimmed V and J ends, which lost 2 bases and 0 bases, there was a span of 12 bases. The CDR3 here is CASSLGQFISGNTIYF. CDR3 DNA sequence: TGTGCCAGCAGCTTAGGACAATTCATCTCTGGAAACACCATATATTTT.

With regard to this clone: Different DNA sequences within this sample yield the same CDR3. CDR3 coding DNA: TGTGCCAGCAGCCAGACAGGGGGCGGGAATCAGCCCCAGCATTTT. Its protein is CASSQTGGGNQPQHF. The chain joins TRBV7-9 to TRBJ1-5, with TRBD1 matching over 10 bases. J lost 4 bases, V lost 5 bases, and 5 bases had no gene match. The CDR3 runs 15 residues. Per the germline V gene, CDR1 is SEHNR and CDR2 is FQNEAQ (reference sequence). Drawing the rest from reference TRBV7-9 and TRBJ1-5, the complete variable domain is DTGVSQNPRHKITKRGQNVTFRCDPISEHNRLYWYRQTLGQGPEFLTYFQNEAQLEKSRLLSDRFSAERPKGSFSTLEIQRTEQGDSAMYLCASSQTGGGNQPQHFGDGTRLSIL.

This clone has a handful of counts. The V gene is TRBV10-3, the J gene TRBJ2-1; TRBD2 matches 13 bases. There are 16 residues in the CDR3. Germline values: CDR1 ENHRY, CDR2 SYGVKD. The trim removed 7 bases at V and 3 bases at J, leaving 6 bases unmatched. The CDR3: CAITELAGGGYNEQFF. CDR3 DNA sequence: TGTGCCATCACGGAACTAGCGGGAGGGGGCTACAATGAGCAGTTCTTC.